This T cell receptor beta chain was captured in a study of CD8+CD57+ T cells in acquired aplastic anemia. The wider study: DNA per sorted CD4+ or CD8+ sample ranged about 0.2 to 30 ug, averaging 3.2 ug.

TCR beta VDJ and CDR3 were profiled, and genomic DNA was the template. TCRdb analysed the reads with MiXCR anew, one entry per CDR3 protein. This repertoire shows roughly 130,000 distinct CDR3 sequences, about 46% found once; its top ten account for 2% to 3%. Study-level points and caveats: Roughly 30 was the count of CD8+ CDR3 sequences that patients shared with controls.

Per germline, CDR1 SEHNR and CDR2 FQNEAQ (reference sequence). The CDR3 is 11 amino acids. Trimming removed 4 bases from V and 3 bases from J, with 4 bases in between. At least ten counts were recorded for this clonotype. Its matching antigen is unknown. The sample comprised sorted CD4+, CD8+, or CD8+CD57+ T cells (not recorded which) from PBMCs. The origin of this receptor is a human donor in good health, serving as a control. V usage is TRBV7-9 and J usage is TRBJ2-7; D is uncertain. Here the CDR3 reads CASSSFYEQYF. The CDR3 coding sequence is TGTGCCAGCAGCTCCTTCTACGAGCAGTACTTC.